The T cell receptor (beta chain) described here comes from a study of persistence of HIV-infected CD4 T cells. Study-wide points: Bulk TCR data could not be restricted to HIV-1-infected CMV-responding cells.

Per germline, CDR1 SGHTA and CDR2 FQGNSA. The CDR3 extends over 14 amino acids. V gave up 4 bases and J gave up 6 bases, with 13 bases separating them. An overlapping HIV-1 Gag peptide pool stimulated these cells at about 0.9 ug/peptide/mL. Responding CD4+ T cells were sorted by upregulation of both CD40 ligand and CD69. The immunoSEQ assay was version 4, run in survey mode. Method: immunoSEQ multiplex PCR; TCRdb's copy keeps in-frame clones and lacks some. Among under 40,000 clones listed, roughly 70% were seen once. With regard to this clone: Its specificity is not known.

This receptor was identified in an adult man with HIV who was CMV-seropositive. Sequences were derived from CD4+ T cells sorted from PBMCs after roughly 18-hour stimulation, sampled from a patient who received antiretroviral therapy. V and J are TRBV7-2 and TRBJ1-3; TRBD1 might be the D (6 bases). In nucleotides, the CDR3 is TGTGCCAGCAGCTCACAGGGTGGCTTAAACACCATATATTTT. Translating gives CASSSQGGLNTIYF.